This TCR beta chain was observed in a study of OX40 agonist ivuxolimab in advanced cancers. At the level of the study: Cohort: approximately 83% men, mean age about 60, aged about 20 to 80. Partial responses occurred in three patients (one hepatocellular carcinoma, two cutaneous melanoma). Study-wide points: Expanded peripheral T cells had an undetermined antigen specificity.

In regard to this clone: Its antigen is unknown.

Measured with immunoSEQ multiplex PCR; TCRdb has only the in-frame clones, and not every one. Among 75,000 to 100,000 clones, about 80% were seen once, and the ten largest hold around 5.8%. Specimen: CD4+ or CD8+ T cells sorted from blood, collected in a trial of the OX40 agonist ivuxolimab. This TCR was recovered from an adult with an advanced solid tumor such as melanoma, head and neck, liver or kidney cancer.

The CDR3 region has the DNA TGTGCCAGCAGGGCAAAGACAGACCGAAACACCATATATTTT. Protein: CASRAKTDRNTIYF. The chain recombines TRBV9 with TRBJ1-3; TRBD1 is a possible D gene (5 bases). CDR1 is SGDLS, CDR2 YYNGEE, per germline. Trimming removed 5 bases at V and 5 bases at J, with 14 bases between. There are 14 residues in the CDR3.